This entry lists 27 T cell receptor beta chains sequenced from one sample in a study of blood T cells in healthy people across ages. Using a J-beta primer mix together with a sample-barcoded 5' primer, a second PCR was run for roughly 7 to 11 cycles. TCRdb re-called the 5' RACE reads with MiXCR, one entry per CDR3 protein. The table includes 650,000 to 800,000 distinct CDR3 sequences, more than 45% detected once. What was sequenced was blood. These receptors all come from an elderly woman in good health.

This chain uses TRBV18 with TRBJ1-1; possibly TRBD1 for D (6 bases). This CDR3 is built from 11 residues. V was cut by 2 bases and J by 8 bases, with 6 bases left in between. Germline values: CDR1 KGHSH, CDR2 LQKENI. The CDR3 coding sequence is TGTGCCAGCTCACCAGACAGGGAAGCTTTCTTT. Translation: CASSPDREAFF. The full variable domain, its missing parts supplied by reference TRBV18 and TRBJ1-1, is NAGVMQNPRHLVRRRGQEARLRCSPMKGHSHVYWYRQLPEEGLKFMVYLQKENIIDESGMPKERFSAEFPKEGPSILRIQQVVRGDSAAYFCASSPDREAFFGQGTRLTVV.

This clonotype was detected only a few times. The chain couples TRBV9 to TRBJ2-7; D is unclear. From germline, CDR1 is SGDLS and CDR2 YYNGEE. The length of the CDR3 is 15 residues. With 0 bases removed from V and 2 bases from J, the gap between germline ends came to 12 bases. The chain's CDR3 is CASSVDVSVAYEQYF. The CDR3 DNA reads as TGTGCCAGCAGCGTAGACGTAAGCGTAGCCTACGAGCAGTACTTC.

This chain links TRBV12-3 or TRBV12-4 with TRBJ2-7; unclear D gene. Trimming took off 5 bases at V and 6 bases at J, with 14 bases between the two ends. The CDR3 covers 13 residues. In DNA, the CDR3 is TGTGCCAGCAGTGTAGGACCGGGTTCCGAGCAGTACTTC. Translated, it gives CASSVGPGSEQYF.

The chain links TRBV12-3 or TRBV12-4 to TRBJ1-4; D gene unclear. The CDR3 length is 11 residues. Trimming left V 3 bases short and J 6 bases short, with 2 bases between. CDR3 DNA: TGTGCCAGCAGTTTTTATGAAAAACTGTTTTTT. It yields the protein CASSFYEKLFF.

This clonotype was found many times. Here the CDR3 reads CASSLKAGQADTQYF. CDR3 bases: TGCGCCAGCAGCTTGAAGGCAGGGCAAGCAGATACGCAGTATTTT. The rearrangement uses TRBV5-1 and TRBJ2-3; possibly TRBD1 for D (5 bases). Germline CDR1 reads SGHRS; CDR2 reads YFSETQ. The CDR3 consists of 15 residues. V was cut by 1 base and J by 4 bases, with 13 bases left in between.

The V call is TRBV29-1, the J call TRBJ2-1; D gene unclear. This CDR3 is 13 amino acids long. Germline V gene data show CDR1 as SQVTM and CDR2 as ANQGSEA. V lost 6 bases and J lost 0, with 9 bases in between. The CDR3 DNA reads as TGCAGCGTCCCTACACCCTCCTACAATGAGCAGTTCTTC. Translation gives CSVPTPSYNEQFF.

The V and J genes are TRBV20-1 and TRBJ1-2, with 9 bases matching TRBD1. J gave up 7 bases and V 3 bases, and 6 bases lay outside the gene matches. Germline V lookup: CDR1 DFQATT, CDR2 SNEGSKA (reference sequence). The CDR3 covers 13 residues. This CDR3 reads CSARAQGAGGYTF. The CDR3 DNA sequence: TGCAGTGCTAGGGCACAGGGGGCGGGTGGCTACACCTTC.

A word on this clonotype: At one of its ends the junction is not consistent with the germline gene, which may arise from a read error. V gene TRBV5-1 combines with J gene TRBJ2-3; no firm D call. CDR3 size: 15 residues. CDR1 and CDR2 from the germline V gene are SGHRS and YFSETQ. CDR3 nucleotide sequence: TGCGCTAGCAGCTGGGTAGTAGTTGGCACAGATACGCAGTATTTT. Its translation: CASSWVVVGTDTQYF.

The chain uses TRBV10-3 and TRBJ2-7; D remains ambiguous. V was trimmed by 0 bases and J by 2 bases, leaving 8 bases between them. This CDR3 has 14 residues. Germline lookup yields CDR1 ENHRY and CDR2 SYGVKD. CDR3 sequence: CAISESGIAYEQYF. The CDR3 nucleotides are TGTGCCATCAGTGAGTCGGGAATAGCCTACGAGCAGTACTTC.

This chain links TRBV4-2 with TRBJ1-1, with D uncertain. The CDR3 sequence is 14 residues long. The V gene's germline CDR1 is LGHNA and CDR2 YNFKEQ. V gave up 4 bases and J gave up 3 bases, with 12 bases separating them. The CDR3 DNA is TGTGCCAGCAGCCTCTCTAAAAGGGACACTGAAGCTTTCTTT. This encodes CASSLSKRDTEAFF.

The chain uses TRBV10-3 and TRBJ2-4; TRBD1 matches at 8 bases. The CDR3 is made up of 17 amino acids. Germline V CDR1 and CDR2: ENHRY, SYGVKD. The V segment lost 10 bases and the J segment 0 bases; nucleotides outside the gene matches: 14. The DNA for the CDR3 is TGTGCCACTTCAACAGGGGGGACCTCCCTAGCCAAAAACATTCAGTACTTC. Translated, it gives CATSTGGTSLAKNIQYF.

Regarding this clonotype: A read error may be the cause here, since a much bigger clone is one base away. The chain carries TRBV7-9 and TRBJ2-1; 9 bases agree with TRBD2. Germline V gene lookup returns CDR1 SEHNR and CDR2 FQNEAQ (reference sequence). This CDR3 spans 17 amino acids. The CDR3 DNA reads TGTGCCAGCAGCTTATTAGGTAGCGGGGGCTGGTACAAGGAGCAGTTCTTC. This encodes CASSLLGSGGWYKEQFF. Complete variable domain (other parts from reference TRBV7-9 and TRBJ2-1): DTGVSQNPRHKITKRGQNVTFRCDPISEHNRLYWYRQTLGQGPEFLTYFQNEAQLEKSRLLSDRFSAERPKGSFSTLEIQRTEQGDSAMYLCASSLLGSGGWYKEQFFGPGTRLTVL.

This clonotype was seen a few times. Here the CDR3 reads CASSRRLAVGELFF. The CDR3 DNA reads as TGTGCCAGCAGCCGAAGACTAGCCGTCGGGGAGCTGTTTTTT. The rearrangement links TRBV3-1 to TRBJ2-2; 7 bases are a match to TRBD2. Germline V lookup: CDR1 LGHDT, CDR2 YNNKEL (reference sequence). V was clipped by 4 bases and J by 7 bases; unmatched bases: 6. The CDR3 loop spans 14 amino acids.

About this clonotype itself: This clone may be a read error of a much larger clone one base away. The genes are TRBV20-1 and TRBJ2-3, with D perhaps matching TRBD2 (6 bases). The CDR3 is 15 residues long. The germline V gene encodes CDR1 DFQATT and CDR2 SNEGSKA (reference sequence). The CDR3 loop reads CSARPERVGTDMQYF. In nucleotides, the CDR3 is TGCAGTGCCCGGCCGGAGCGGGTCGGCACAGATATGCAGTATTTT.

The count of this clonotype is one. The chain links TRBV6-6 to TRBJ1-6; possible D gene TRBD1, 5 bases. Germline V CDR1 and CDR2: MNHNY, SVGAGI (reference sequence). The CDR3 sequence is 15 residues long. The V and J ends lost 5 bases and 6 bases respectively, with 14 bases between them. The CDR3 sequence is CASSGEGRTNSPLHF. The CDR3 DNA sequence: TGTGCCAGCAGTGGTGAGGGACGGACTAATTCACCCCTCCACTTT.

V gene TRBV29-1 combines with J gene TRBJ2-1; a weak D match, TRBD2 (5 bases). V was clipped by 3 bases and J by 10 bases, with 13 bases between them. The CDR3 length is 12 residues. Germline lookup yields CDR1 SQVTM and CDR2 ANQGSEA. In DNA, the CDR3 is TGCAGCGTTGATCGGCTGGGCGGGGAGCAGTTCTTC. Its translation is CSVDRLGGEQFF.

This clonotype has ten or more counts. The chain has TRBV4-1 and TRBJ2-5, with D unclear. Trimming removed 1 base from V and 5 bases from J, with 8 bases in between. The germline V gene has CDR1 MGHRA and CDR2 YSYEKL. The CDR3 consists of 13 residues. CDR3 in DNA: TGCGCCAGCAGCCAAGCTAATAGCGAGACCCAGTACTTC. Its protein product is CASSQANSETQYF.

This clonotype was observed many times. The chain joins TRBV5-1 to TRBJ2-1; the D gene is possibly TRBD2 (7 bases). This CDR3 is built from 15 residues. Trimming pared 4 bases from V and 2 bases from J, leaving 13 bases between. CDR1 and CDR2 (germline): SGHRS, YFSETQ. CDR3 in amino acids: CASSARGATYNEQFF. CDR3 coding DNA: TGCGCCAGCAGCGCCCGGGGGGCTACCTACAATGAGCAGTTCTTC.

The rearrangement links TRBV6-1 to TRBJ1-2; no clear D. The CDR3 has 15 amino acids. The germline V gene encodes CDR1 MNHNS and CDR2 SASEGT. Trimming pared 1 base from V and 5 bases from J, leaving 14 bases between. CDR3 in DNA: TGTGCCAGCAGTGAAGATGCAGGTTCTTCATATGGCTACACCTTC. This codes for CASSEDAGSSYGYTF.

J is TRBJ2-7 and V is TRBV12-3 or TRBV12-4; 7 nucleotides line up with TRBD2. The J call may be wrong; the DNA end is better matched by TRBJ2-5. CDR3 size: 13 residues. CDR3 DNA sequence: TGTGCCAGCAGTTTAGGGACTAGTGAGACCCAGTACTTC. Translating gives CASSLGTSETQYF.

Ten or more counts support this clonotype. The chain combines TRBV12-3 or TRBV12-4 with TRBJ2-5, with TRBD2 identical over 10 bases. Germline trimming cut 6 bases from V and 5 bases from J; bases unmatched to any gene: 9. The CDR3 has 15 amino acids. CDR3 DNA sequence: TGTGCCAGCAGACAAGCGGGAGGGCGGAGGGAGACCCAGTACTTC. This encodes CASRQAGGRRETQYF.

In regard to this clonotype: A much larger clone is a single base away; this may be a read error. The chain couples TRBV29-1 to TRBJ2-7; tentatively, D is TRBD1 (6 bases). CDR1 is SQVTM, CDR2 ANQGSEA, per germline. This CDR3 has 15 residues. The CDR3 reads CSAEDRAGVSYEQYF. The CDR3 nucleotides read TGCAGCGCTGAAGATCGGGCAGGGGTGAGCTACGAGCAGTACTTC.

To note about this clonotype: Being one base from a much bigger clone, this may be a read error. The chain links TRBV5-1 to TRBJ1-1; no firm D call. The CDR3 sequence is 13 residues long. V lost 4 bases to trimming and J lost 5 bases, with 12 bases between them. Germline V CDR1 and CDR2: SGHRS, YFSETQ. CDR3 bases: TGCGCCAGCAGCCTACGGGGATGGACTGAAGCTTTCTTT. Translating it yields CASSLRGWTEAFF. The full variable domain, its missing parts supplied by reference TRBV5-1 and TRBJ1-1, is KAGVTQTPRYLIKTRGQQVTLSCSPISGHRSVSWYQQTPGQGLQFLFEYFSETQRNKGNFPGRFSGRQFSNSRSEMNVSTLELGDSALYLCASSLRGWTEAFFGQGTRLTVV.

The gene calls are TRBV6-6 and TRBJ2-5; TRBD1 matches at 10 bases. V gave up 7 bases and J gave up 11 bases; unmatched junction bases: 10. This CDR3 has 13 residues. Germline V gives CDR1 MNHNY, CDR2 SVGAGI (reference sequence). The DNA of the CDR3 is TGTGCCAGCAAGGGACAGGGGTCCCACGGGCAGTACTTC. Protein sequence: CASKGQGSHGQYF.

In this sample, this clonotype turned up once. V is TRBV3-1 and J is TRBJ1-5, with TRBD1 as a possible D gene (6 bases). The germline CDR1 and CDR2 sequences are LGHDT and YNNKEL (reference sequence). Trimming cost V 5 bases and J 2 bases, with 16 bases left between them. This CDR3 has 16 residues. CDR3 sequence: CASSTSGDWGNQPQHF. The CDR3 coding sequence is TGTGCCAGCAGCACTTCAGGGGACTGGGGCAATCAGCCCCAGCATTTT.

Comments on this clonotype: One base away lies a much larger clone, so this may be a sequencing read error. The chain joins TRBV5-1 to TRBJ2-5, with D unresolved. V lost 1 base and J lost 3, with 13 bases in between. From germline, CDR1 is SGHRS and CDR2 YFSETQ. The CDR3 has 15 amino acids. The CDR3 coding sequence is TGCGCCAGCAGCTTGTCGCCCCTCGAGGAAGAGACCCAGTACTTC. This translates into CASSLSPLEEETQYF.

A single count supports this clonotype. Compared with germline, one end of the junction differs, possibly owing to a read error. This rearrangement joins TRBV11-2 to TRBJ1-1; D is ambiguous. CDR3 length: 14 residues. Germline V gene lookup returns CDR1 SGHAT and CDR2 FQNNGV. CDR3 nucleotides: TGTGCCAGCAGCTTAACTTGGGAGAACCCTGAAGCTTTCTTT. This sequence encodes CASSLTWENPEAFF.